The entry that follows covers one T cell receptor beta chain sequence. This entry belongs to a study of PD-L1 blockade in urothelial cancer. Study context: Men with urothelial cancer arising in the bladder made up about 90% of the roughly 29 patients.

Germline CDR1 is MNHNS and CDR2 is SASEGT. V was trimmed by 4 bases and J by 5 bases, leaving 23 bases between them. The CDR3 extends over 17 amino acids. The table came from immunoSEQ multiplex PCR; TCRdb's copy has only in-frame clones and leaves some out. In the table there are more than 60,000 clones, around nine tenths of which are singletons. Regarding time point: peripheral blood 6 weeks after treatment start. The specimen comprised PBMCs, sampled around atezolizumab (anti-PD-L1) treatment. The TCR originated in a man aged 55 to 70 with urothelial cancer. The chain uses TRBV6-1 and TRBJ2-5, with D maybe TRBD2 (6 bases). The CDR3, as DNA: TGTGCCAGCAGTGGGGGCGGGGCCGGATCAGGTACCGAGACCCAGTACTTC. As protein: CASSGGGAGSGTETQYF.